This TCR beta chain was recovered during a study of neurological immune-mediated disorders. Overall study findings and caveats: In HTLV-1-associated myelopathy, TCR clonal expansion was greatest, and in multiple sclerosis it was least, below healthy controls.

A single record per CDR3 protein comes from TCRdb applying MiXCR to the 5' RACE reads. The sample contains tens of thousands of distinct CDR3 sequences, 12% to 15% of which appear only once. In this sample, this clonotype turned up many times. Its antigen is as yet unknown. Trimming cost V 4 bases and J 2 bases, with 11 bases left between them. The V gene's germline CDR1 is KGHDR and CDR2 SFDVKD. The CDR3 has 14 residues. The unsorted libraries were made from 2 million PBMCs kept at -80 C. Sequencing was performed on PBMCs. The genes are TRBV24-1 and TRBJ2-7; D may correspond to TRBD1 or TRBD2 (5 bases each). The clonotype was recovered from a woman aged 45 to 65 in good health. The CDR3 nucleotides read TGTGCCACCAGTGAGGCAGGGAGAACCTACGAGCAGTACTTC. Its protein product is CATSEAGRTYEQYF.